This TCR beta chain was identified during a study of control samples from healthy donors and cancer patients. TCRdb keeps only in-frame clones here, not all; method: immunoSEQ multiplex PCR. Here the sample spans about 49,000 clones, more than 90% being singletons. The CDR3 runs to 14 residues. Germline trimming cut 5 bases from V and 3 bases from J; bases unmatched to any gene: 7. Germline V gene data show CDR1 as SGHAT and CDR2 as FQNNGV. In its sample, this clone was seen once. The sequence came from a man younger than 40 with colorectal cancer. The specimen was PBMCs. The chain carries TRBV11-2 and TRBJ2-7; TRBD2 matches at 7 bases. The CDR3 nucleotides are TGTGCCAGCAGCGTCCCGGGGGGTTTCTACGAGCAGTACTTC. Residues: CASSVPGGFYEQYF.